The rows below give T cell receptor beta chains drawn from one sample of a study of identifying expanded T cells in peripheral blood. This table comes from immunoSEQ multiplex PCR, and its TCRdb copy is limited to in-frame clones, with some not included. The table has more than 75,000 clones, more than 75% seen once. Sequenced input: blood. The receptor set was obtained from a person aged 18 to 70 in good health. Each CDR3 is given with its conserved first and last residue. The order of the fields is CDR3 protein, CDR3 DNA, J gene, D gene, clone size, V gene. A D gene is named only where the DNA matches it firmly. Some rows mark clone size as missing; the rest say once, few, many or name a class of expanded clone.

CDR3 protein: CASSVRGQQPQHF; CDR3 DNA: TGTGCCAGCAGCGTGAGGGGCCAGCAGCCCCAGCATTTT; J gene: TRBJ1-5; D gene: .; clone size: .; V gene: TRBV7-2
CDR3 protein: CAWSVREDRGANTEAFF; CDR3 DNA: TGTGCCTGGAGTGTACGAGAGGACAGGGGGGCGAACACTGAAGCTTTCTTT; J gene: TRBJ1-1; D gene: TRBD1; clone size: .; V gene: TRBV30
CDR3 protein: CAISELEGASNQPQHF; CDR3 DNA: TGTGCCATCAGTGAGCTTGAGGGGGCAAGCAATCAGCCCCAGCATTTT; J gene: TRBJ1-5; D gene: TRBD1; clone size: .; V gene: TRBV10-3
CDR3 protein: CASNRRLSYEQYF; CDR3 DNA: TGTGCCAGCAACAGGAGATTATCCTACGAGCAGTACTTC; J gene: TRBJ2-7; D gene: .; clone size: .; V gene: TRBV2
CDR3 protein: CATSRGGRWDGNTIYF; CDR3 DNA: TGTGCCACCAGCAGAGGAGGCCGATGGGACGGAAACACCATATATTTT; J gene: TRBJ1-3; D gene: .; clone size: .; V gene: TRBV15
CDR3 protein: CASSQDRRPEKLFF; CDR3 DNA: TGTGCCAGCAGCCAGGACAGGCGTCCCGAAAAACTGTTTTTT; J gene: TRBJ1-4; D gene: TRBD1; clone size: .; V gene: TRBV6-5
CDR3 protein: CATRNRDRAESSYNSPLHF; CDR3 DNA: TGTGCCACCCGAAACCGGGACAGGGCGGAGAGCTCCTATAATTCACCCCTCCACTTT; J gene: TRBJ1-6; D gene: TRBD1; clone size: .; V gene: TRBV19
CDR3 protein: CATSISETGELFF; CDR3 DNA: TGTGCCACCAGCATTTCAGAGACCGGGGAGCTGTTTTTT; J gene: TRBJ2-2; D gene: .; clone size: .; V gene: TRBV15
CDR3 protein: CASTDWSSQPQHF; CDR3 DNA: TGTGCCAGTACGGACTGGAGCTCCCAGCCCCAGCATTTT; J gene: TRBJ1-5; D gene: .; clone size: medium-sized; V gene: TRBV7-2
CDR3 protein: CAWSRTGNQPQHF; CDR3 DNA: TGTGCCTGGAGCCGGACAGGGAATCAGCCCCAGCATTTT; J gene: TRBJ1-5; D gene: TRBD1; clone size: few; V gene: TRBV30
CDR3 protein: CASSDSLRTGGAGAQYF; CDR3 DNA: TGTGCCAGCAGCGATTCCCTCCGGACAGGGGGCGCTGGAGCCCAGTACTTC; J gene: TRBJ2-5; D gene: TRBD1; clone size: .; V gene: TRBV13
CDR3 protein: CASSPYQGAGSGNTIYF; CDR3 DNA: TGTGCCAGCTCACCATATCAGGGGGCTGGCTCTGGAAACACCATATATTTT; J gene: TRBJ1-3; D gene: TRBD1; clone size: .; V gene: TRBV18
CDR3 protein: CASQGGTGLFSGANVLTF; CDR3 DNA: TGTGCCAGCCAGGGGGGGACAGGCCTCTTCTCTGGGGCCAACGTCCTGACTTTC; J gene: TRBJ2-6; D gene: .; clone size: .; V gene: TRBV18
CDR3 protein: CASSPWEPLLNGYTF; CDR3 DNA: TGCGCCAGCAGCCCCTGGGAACCCCTGCTCAATGGCTACACCTTC; J gene: TRBJ1-2; D gene: .; clone size: .; V gene: TRBV4-1
CDR3 protein: CSVDRGGQGKYNEQFF; CDR3 DNA: TGCAGCGTTGACCGGGGCGGACAGGGAAAATACAATGAGCAGTTCTTC; J gene: TRBJ2-1; D gene: TRBD1; clone size: .; V gene: TRBV29-1
CDR3 protein: CASSAGTSREQYF; CDR3 DNA: TGTGCCAGCAGCGCTGGAACATCCCGCGAGCAGTACTTC; J gene: TRBJ2-7; D gene: .; clone size: .; V gene: TRBV5-8
CDR3 protein: CAIGGGVTNTGELFF; CDR3 DNA: TGTGCCATCGGGGGTGGGGTTACGAACACCGGGGAGCTGTTTTTT; J gene: TRBJ2-2; D gene: .; clone size: .; V gene: TRBV10-3
CDR3 protein: CAISDRTANTEAFF; CDR3 DNA: TGTGCCATCAGTGACAGGACAGCGAACACTGAAGCTTTCTTT; J gene: TRBJ1-1; D gene: .; clone size: .; V gene: TRBV10-3
CDR3 protein: CASRTGGGQSTEAFF; CDR3 DNA: TGTGCCAGTAGAACAGGGGGCGGTCAGTCGACTGAAGCTTTCTTT; J gene: TRBJ1-1; D gene: TRBD1; clone size: .; V gene: TRBV19
CDR3 protein: CASSPKGGLNEKLFF; CDR3 DNA: TGTGCCAGCTCACCAAAGGGGGGCCTGAATGAAAAACTGTTTTTT; J gene: TRBJ1-4; D gene: .; clone size: .; V gene: TRBV18
CDR3 protein: CASSPGGEQFF; CDR3 DNA: TGTGCCAGCAGCCCCGGGGGGGAGCAGTTCTTC; J gene: TRBJ2-1; D gene: TRBD2; clone size: .; V gene: TRBV5-4
CDR3 protein: CASSPGVANYGYTF; CDR3 DNA: TGTGCCAGCAGCCCCGGGGTAGCTAACTATGGCTACACCTTC; J gene: TRBJ1-2; D gene: .; clone size: .; V gene: TRBV7-2
CDR3 protein: CASSAQTGITNEKLFF; CDR3 DNA: TGTGCCAGCAGCGCCCAGACAGGGATCACTAATGAAAAACTGTTTTTT; J gene: TRBJ1-4; D gene: TRBD1; clone size: .; V gene: TRBV11-2
CDR3 protein: CSVGTHSYGYTF; CDR3 DNA: TGCAGCGTGGGGACGCATAGCTATGGCTACACCTTC; J gene: TRBJ1-2; D gene: .; clone size: .; V gene: TRBV29-1
CDR3 protein: CASSVEGSTGELFF; CDR3 DNA: TGTGCCAGCAGCGTAGAGGGGTCGACCGGGGAGCTGTTTTTT; J gene: TRBJ2-2; D gene: .; clone size: .; V gene: TRBV9
CDR3 protein: CASSREGVNSPLHF; CDR3 DNA: TGTGCCAGCAGTAGGGAGGGTGTTAATTCACCCCTCCACTTT; J gene: TRBJ1-6; D gene: .; clone size: few; V gene: TRBV2
CDR3 protein: CASSLVLPRDGYTF; CDR3 DNA: TGTGCCAGCAGCTTAGTCTTACCCCGGGATGGCTACACCTTC; J gene: TRBJ1-2; D gene: .; clone size: .; V gene: TRBV7-9
CDR3 protein: CASSLGQGYANEQFF; CDR3 DNA: TGTGCCAGCAGCTTGGGACAGGGGTACGCCAATGAGCAGTTCTTC; J gene: TRBJ2-1; D gene: TRBD1; clone size: .; V gene: TRBV5-6
CDR3 protein: CASSLEWVGEQYF; CDR3 DNA: TGTGCCAGCAGCTTGGAGTGGGTGGGCGAGCAGTACTTC; J gene: TRBJ2-7; D gene: .; clone size: .; V gene: TRBV5-5
CDR3 protein: CASSLGTDSYEQYF; CDR3 DNA: TGCGCCAGCAGCTTAGGGACAGATTCCTACGAGCAGTACTTC; J gene: TRBJ2-7; D gene: TRBD1; clone size: .; V gene: TRBV5-1
CDR3 protein: CATSRAGGAVVFF; CDR3 DNA: TGTGCCACCAGCAGAGCAGGGGGGGCAGTTGTTTTCTTT; J gene: TRBJ1-1; D gene: TRBD1; clone size: once; V gene: TRBV15
CDR3 protein: CASRPGGSTDTQYF; CDR3 DNA: TGTGCCAGCAGGCCAGGGGGCAGCACAGATACGCAGTATTTT; J gene: TRBJ2-3; D gene: TRBD1; clone size: .; V gene: TRBV6-4
CDR3 protein: CASSFSIPHGTGTDTQYF; CDR3 DNA: TGTGCCAGCAGCTTCTCAATACCGCACGGAACGGGCACAGATACGCAGTATTTT; J gene: TRBJ2-3; D gene: .; clone size: .; V gene: TRBV7-6
CDR3 protein: CASRWGTSCFF; CDR3 DNA: TGTGCCAGTCGGTGGGGGACTAGTTGTTTCTTC; J gene: TRBJ2-1; D gene: TRBD2; clone size: .; V gene: TRBV2
CDR3 protein: CASSPDRSIYGYTF; CDR3 DNA: TGTGCCAGCAGCCCGGACAGGTCCATCTATGGCTACACCTTC; J gene: TRBJ1-2; D gene: TRBD1; clone size: .; V gene: TRBV6-1
CDR3 protein: CAWSVERGGNIQYF; CDR3 DNA: TGTGCCTGGAGTGTGGAGCGGGGCGGTAACATTCAGTACTTC; J gene: TRBJ2-4; D gene: TRBD2; clone size: few; V gene: TRBV30
CDR3 protein: CASSLVQAETQYF; CDR3 DNA: TGTGCCAGCAGCTTGGTTCAGGCTGAGACCCAGTACTTC; J gene: TRBJ2-5; D gene: .; clone size: .; V gene: TRBV5-8
CDR3 protein: CASSIDGRGNTEAFF; CDR3 DNA: TGTGCCAGTAGTATCGACGGTAGGGGGAACACTGAAGCTTTCTTT; J gene: TRBJ1-1; D gene: .; clone size: few; V gene: TRBV19
CDR3 protein: CACHIHGADTEAFF; CDR3 DNA: TGTGCCTGCCACATACACGGGGCGGACACTGAAGCTTTCTTT; J gene: TRBJ1-1; D gene: .; clone size: .; V gene: TRBV30
CDR3 protein: CASSVWSAGELFF; CDR3 DNA: TGTGCCAGCAGCGTTTGGTCCGCCGGGGAGCTGTTTTTT; J gene: TRBJ2-2; D gene: .; clone size: once; V gene: TRBV9
CDR3 protein: CASSYYSSNTEAFF; CDR3 DNA: TGTGCCAGCAGTTACTACAGCTCGAACACTGAAGCTTTCTTT; J gene: TRBJ1-1; D gene: .; clone size: .; V gene: TRBV6-6
CDR3 protein: CASTLTGGNTIYF; CDR3 DNA: TGTGCCAGCACCCTTACGGGGGGGAACACCATATATTTT; J gene: TRBJ1-3; D gene: .; clone size: .; V gene: TRBV11-2
CDR3 protein: CASSQESLPPGELFF; CDR3 DNA: TGCGCCAGCAGCCAAGAAAGTCTGCCTCCCGGGGAGCTGTTTTTT; J gene: TRBJ2-2; D gene: .; clone size: .; V gene: TRBV4-3
CDR3 protein: CASSPRQGSEQYF; CDR3 DNA: TGTGCCAGCAGCCCCCGACAGGGGAGCGAGCAGTACTTC; J gene: TRBJ2-7; D gene: TRBD1; clone size: .; V gene: TRBV7-2
CDR3 protein: CASDVQGGGNSPLHF; CDR3 DNA: TGTGCCAGCGACGTACAGGGCGGAGGTAATTCACCCCTCCACTTT; J gene: TRBJ1-6; D gene: .; clone size: .; V gene: TRBV2
CDR3 protein: CASSYSNFGTEAFF; CDR3 DNA: TGTGCCAGCAGTTACTCAAACTTCGGCACTGAAGCTTTCTTT; J gene: TRBJ1-1; D gene: .; clone size: .; V gene: TRBV6-5
CDR3 protein: CASSFDMRADTQYF; CDR3 DNA: TGTGCCAGCAGCTTTGACATGAGGGCAGATACGCAGTATTTT; J gene: TRBJ2-3; D gene: .; clone size: .; V gene: TRBV7-7
CDR3 protein: CASTDPLGTGRGSPLHF; CDR3 DNA: TGTGCCAGCACGGACCCGCTCGGGACAGGGAGGGGCTCACCCCTCCACTTT; J gene: TRBJ1-6; D gene: TRBD1; clone size: .; V gene: TRBV28
CDR3 protein: CASRPTGEVTNEKLFF; CDR3 DNA: TGTGCCAGCAGACCTACGGGGGAAGTAACTAATGAAAAACTGTTTTTT; J gene: TRBJ1-4; D gene: .; clone size: .; V gene: TRBV13
CDR3 protein: CASSNWGGYTF; CDR3 DNA: TGTGCCAGTAGTAACTGGGGTGGCTACACCTTC; J gene: TRBJ1-2; D gene: .; clone size: .; V gene: TRBV19